This T cell receptor beta chain stems from a study of blood T cells in healthy people across ages. Study conclusions and caveats: Researchers report that TCR beta diversity correlated strongly with naive T cell percentage. Long-lived donors exceeded aged donors in naive CD4+ cells and diversity. The study lacked donor CMV status, which possibly confounded expanded clonotype changes.

Alongside a J-beta primer mix, a sample-barcoded 5' primer served in a second PCR lasting about 6 to 11 cycles. TCRdb analysed the 5' RACE reads with MiXCR anew, one entry per CDR3 protein. The repertoire has about 1,500,000 distinct CDR3 sequences, roughly 30% of them found once; the top ten carry 6.5% to 8.5%. For this clonotype: Its antigen is not known. One junction end does not reproduce the germline sequence, and a read error may be involved.

This CDR3 contains 15 residues. Germline-derived CDR1 and CDR2 are SGHTA and FQGNSA. Sequenced input: blood. The receptor was isolated from a woman in her 30s in good health. The genes are TRBV7-2 and TRBJ2-7; tentatively, D is TRBD1 (6 bases). CDR3 DNA sequence: TGTGCCGGCAGCTTAGAGGGCGGACAGTTCTACGAGCAGTACTTC. Its translation: CAGSLEGGQFYEQYF.